Below are 2 T cell receptor beta chains sequenced from a single sample in a study of identical twins. Via MiXCR, TCRdb re-called the 5' RACE reads, giving one row per CDR3 protein. The sample records under 1 million distinct CDR3 sequences, roughly 12% being singletons. The same data also went into a second study, on yellow fever vaccine responses in identical twins.

The sample consisted of PBMCs. The receptors derive from a woman aged 18-29 years in good health.

V and J are TRBV5-1 and TRBJ2-1; 13 bases are a match to TRBD2. This CDR3 contains 14 residues. V was pared by 7 bases and J by 9 bases, with 7 bases of the junction left unmatched. The germline gives CDR1 SGHRS, CDR2 YFSETQ. CDR3 sequence (DNA): TGCGCCAGCCGGACTAGCGGGGGTTTTATTGAGCAGTTCTTC. This codes for CASRTSGGFIEQFF.

This clonotype was seen just once. This chain connects TRBV20-1 to TRBJ2-5; D is possibly TRBD2 (6 bases). CDR1 and CDR2 (germline): DFQATT, SNEGSKA (reference sequence). V lost 4 bases, J lost 4 bases, and 16 bases lay in between. The CDR3 length is 14 residues. The DNA for the CDR3 is TGCAGTGCTATACGGGACTTTCGGGGAGAGACCCAGTACTTC. Its protein product is CSAIRDFRGETQYF.